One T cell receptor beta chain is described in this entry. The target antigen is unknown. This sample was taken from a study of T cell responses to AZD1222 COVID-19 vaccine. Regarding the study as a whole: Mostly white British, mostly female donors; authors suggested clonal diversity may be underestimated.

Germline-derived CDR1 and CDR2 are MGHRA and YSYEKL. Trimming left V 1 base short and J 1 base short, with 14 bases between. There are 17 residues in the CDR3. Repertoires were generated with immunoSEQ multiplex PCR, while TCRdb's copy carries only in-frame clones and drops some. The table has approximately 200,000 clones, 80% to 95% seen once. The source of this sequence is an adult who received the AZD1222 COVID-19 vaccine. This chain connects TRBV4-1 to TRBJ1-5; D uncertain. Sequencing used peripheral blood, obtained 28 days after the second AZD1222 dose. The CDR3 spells CASSQGRARGSNQPQHF. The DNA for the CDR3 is TGCGCCAGCAGCCAAGGAAGAGCCAGAGGGAGCAATCAGCCCCAGCATTTT.